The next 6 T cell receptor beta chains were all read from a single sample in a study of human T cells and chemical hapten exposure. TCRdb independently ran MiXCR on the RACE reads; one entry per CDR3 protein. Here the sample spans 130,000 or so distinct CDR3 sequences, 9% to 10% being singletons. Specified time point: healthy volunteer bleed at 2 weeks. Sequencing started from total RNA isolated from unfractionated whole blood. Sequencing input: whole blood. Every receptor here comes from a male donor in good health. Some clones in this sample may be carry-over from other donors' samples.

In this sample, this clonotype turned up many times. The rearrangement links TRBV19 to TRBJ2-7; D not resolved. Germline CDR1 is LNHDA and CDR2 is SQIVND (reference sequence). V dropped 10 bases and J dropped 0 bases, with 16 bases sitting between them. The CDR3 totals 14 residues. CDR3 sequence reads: CAIPYGPSSYEQYF. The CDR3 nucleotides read TGTGCCATACCTTACGGACCAAGCTCCTACGAGCAGTACTTC.

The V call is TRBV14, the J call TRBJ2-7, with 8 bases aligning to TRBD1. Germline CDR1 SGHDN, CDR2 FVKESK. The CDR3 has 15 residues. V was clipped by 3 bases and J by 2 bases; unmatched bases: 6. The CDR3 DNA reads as TGTGCCAGCAGCCATTCAGGGGGCGCAACCTACGAGCAGTACTTC. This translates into CASSHSGGATYEQYF.

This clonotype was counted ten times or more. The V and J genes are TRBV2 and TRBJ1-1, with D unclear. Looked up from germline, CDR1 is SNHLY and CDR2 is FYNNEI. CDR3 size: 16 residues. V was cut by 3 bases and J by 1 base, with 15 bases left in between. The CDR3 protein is CASSDPGRGTNTEAFF. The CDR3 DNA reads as TGTGCCAGCAGTGACCCCGGACGGGGTACGAACACTGAAGCTTTCTTT.

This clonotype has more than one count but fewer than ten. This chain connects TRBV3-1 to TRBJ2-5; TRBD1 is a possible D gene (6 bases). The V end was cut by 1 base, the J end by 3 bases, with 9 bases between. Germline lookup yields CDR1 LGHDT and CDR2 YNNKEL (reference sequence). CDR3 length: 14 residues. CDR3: CASSQVSGEETQYF. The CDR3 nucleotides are TGTGCCAGCAGCCAAGTTTCAGGGGAAGAGACCCAGTACTTC.

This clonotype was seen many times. CDR3 loop: CASRGSTGNTEAFF. The CDR3 bases are TGCGCCAGCAGGGGGTCAACCGGGAACACTGAAGCTTTCTTT. The chain is built from TRBV5-1 and TRBJ1-1; no reliable D call. The germline V gene encodes CDR1 SGHRS and CDR2 YFSETQ. Trimming stripped 5 bases from V and 1 base from J, with 12 bases between. The CDR3 runs 14 residues.

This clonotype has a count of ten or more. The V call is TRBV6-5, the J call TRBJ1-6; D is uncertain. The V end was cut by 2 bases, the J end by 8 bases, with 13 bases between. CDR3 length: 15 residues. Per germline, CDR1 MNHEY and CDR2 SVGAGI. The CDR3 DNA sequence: TGTGCCAGCAGTTACGTCGCGGTTCGGGATTCACCCCTCCACTTT. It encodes CASSYVAVRDSPLHF.